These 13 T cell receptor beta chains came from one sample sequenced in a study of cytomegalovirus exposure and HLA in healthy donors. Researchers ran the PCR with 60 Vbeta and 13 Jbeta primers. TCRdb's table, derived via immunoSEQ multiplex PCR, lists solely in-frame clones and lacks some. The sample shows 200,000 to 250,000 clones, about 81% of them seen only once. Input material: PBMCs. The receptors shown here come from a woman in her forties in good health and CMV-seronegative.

The CDR3 loop reads CASSPPYGETQYF. As DNA, the CDR3 is TGTGCCAGCAGTCCCCCCTATGGAGAGACCCAGTACTTC. The V call is TRBV6-5, the J call TRBJ2-5; D remains ambiguous. V lost 5 bases, J lost 4 bases, and 11 bases lay in between. Germline loops: CDR1 MNHEY, CDR2 SVGAGI. This CDR3 spans 13 amino acids.

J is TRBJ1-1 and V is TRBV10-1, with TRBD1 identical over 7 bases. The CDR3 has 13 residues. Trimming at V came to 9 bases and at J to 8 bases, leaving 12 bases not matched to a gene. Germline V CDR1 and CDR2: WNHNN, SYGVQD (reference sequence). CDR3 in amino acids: CASSRGPRSEAFF. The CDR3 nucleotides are TGCGCCAGTAGTAGGGGGCCAAGATCAGAAGCTTTCTTT.

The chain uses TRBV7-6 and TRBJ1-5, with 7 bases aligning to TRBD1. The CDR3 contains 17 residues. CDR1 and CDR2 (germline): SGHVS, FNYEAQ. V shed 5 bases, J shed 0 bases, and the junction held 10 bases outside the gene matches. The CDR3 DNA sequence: TGTGCCAGCAGCCGCTCGGGACAGTTTTATAGCAATCAGCCCCAGCATTTT. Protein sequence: CASSRSGQFYSNQPQHF.

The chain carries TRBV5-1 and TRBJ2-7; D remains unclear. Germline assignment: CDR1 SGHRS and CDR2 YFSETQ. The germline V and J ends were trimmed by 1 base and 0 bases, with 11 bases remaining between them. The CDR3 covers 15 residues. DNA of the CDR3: TGCGCCAGCAGCTTGAAGAGCTCCGTCTCCTACGAGCAGTACTTC. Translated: CASSLKSSVSYEQYF.

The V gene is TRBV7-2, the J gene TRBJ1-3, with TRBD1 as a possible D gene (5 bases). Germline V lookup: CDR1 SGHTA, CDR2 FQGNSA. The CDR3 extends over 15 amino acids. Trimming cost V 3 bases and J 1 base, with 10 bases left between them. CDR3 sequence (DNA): TGTGCCAGCAGCTTCTTAACAGGTTCTGGAAACACCATATATTTT. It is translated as CASSFLTGSGNTIYF.

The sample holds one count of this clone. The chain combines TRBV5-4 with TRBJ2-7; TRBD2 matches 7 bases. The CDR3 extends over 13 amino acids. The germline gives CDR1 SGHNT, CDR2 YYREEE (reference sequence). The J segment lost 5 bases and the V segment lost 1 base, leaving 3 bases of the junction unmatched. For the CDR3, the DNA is TGTGCCAGCAGCTTGCCGGGACTAAACGAGCAGTACTTC. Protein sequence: CASSLPGLNEQYF.

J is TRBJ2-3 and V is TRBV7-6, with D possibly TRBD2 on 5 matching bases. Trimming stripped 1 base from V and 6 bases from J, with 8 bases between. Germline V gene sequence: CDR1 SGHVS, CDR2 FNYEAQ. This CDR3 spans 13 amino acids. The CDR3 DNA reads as TGTGCCAGCAGCTTAGAGCGGAGGGATACGCAGTATTTT. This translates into CASSLERRDTQYF.

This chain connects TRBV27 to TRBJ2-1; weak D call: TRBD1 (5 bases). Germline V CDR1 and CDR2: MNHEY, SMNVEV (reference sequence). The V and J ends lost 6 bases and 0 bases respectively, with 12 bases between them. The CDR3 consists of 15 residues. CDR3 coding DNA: TGTGCCAGCAGGGGGCCTTATAGCTCCTACAATGAGCAGTTCTTC. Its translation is CASRGPYSSYNEQFF.

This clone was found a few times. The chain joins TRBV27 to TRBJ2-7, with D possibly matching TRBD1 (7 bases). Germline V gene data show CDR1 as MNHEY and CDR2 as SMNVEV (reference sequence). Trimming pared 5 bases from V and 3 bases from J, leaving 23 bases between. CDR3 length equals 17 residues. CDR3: CASSPGQAGWGVYEQYF. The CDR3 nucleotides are TGTGCCAGCAGTCCAGGACAGGCAGGGTGGGGGGTCTACGAGCAGTACTTC.

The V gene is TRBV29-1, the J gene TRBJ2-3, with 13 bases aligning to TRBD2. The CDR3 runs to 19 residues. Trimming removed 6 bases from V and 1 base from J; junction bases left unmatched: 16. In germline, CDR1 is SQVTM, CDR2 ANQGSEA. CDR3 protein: CSVEGQGGLAGPRTDTQYF. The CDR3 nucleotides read TGCAGCGTGGAGGGACAGGGGGGACTAGCGGGACCCCGCACAGATACGCAGTATTTT.

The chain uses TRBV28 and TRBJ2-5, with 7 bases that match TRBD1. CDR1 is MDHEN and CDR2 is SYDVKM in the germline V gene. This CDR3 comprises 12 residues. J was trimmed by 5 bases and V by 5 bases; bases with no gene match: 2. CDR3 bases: TGTGCCAGCAGTGACAGGGTTGAGACCCAGTACTTC. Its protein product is CASSDRVETQYF.

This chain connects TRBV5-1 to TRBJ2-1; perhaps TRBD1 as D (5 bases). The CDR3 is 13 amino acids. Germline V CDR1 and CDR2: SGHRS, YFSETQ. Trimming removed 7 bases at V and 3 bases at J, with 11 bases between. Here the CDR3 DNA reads TGCGCCAGCGCCCTTGACAGCTACAATGAGCAGTTCTTC. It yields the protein CASALDSYNEQFF.

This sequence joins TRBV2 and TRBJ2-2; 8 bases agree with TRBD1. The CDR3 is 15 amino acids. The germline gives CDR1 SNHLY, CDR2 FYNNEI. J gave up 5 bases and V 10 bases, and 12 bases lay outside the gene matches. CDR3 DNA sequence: TGTGCCACCAGAGAGACAGGGGCTCGTACCGGGGAGCTGTTTTTT. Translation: CATRETGARTGELFF. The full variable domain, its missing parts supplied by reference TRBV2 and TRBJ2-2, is EPEVTQTPSHQVTQMGQEVILRCVPISNHLYFYWYRQILGQKVEFLVSFYNNEISEKSEIFDDQFSVERPDGSNFTLKIRSTKLEDSAMYFCATRETGARTGELFFGEGSRLTVL.